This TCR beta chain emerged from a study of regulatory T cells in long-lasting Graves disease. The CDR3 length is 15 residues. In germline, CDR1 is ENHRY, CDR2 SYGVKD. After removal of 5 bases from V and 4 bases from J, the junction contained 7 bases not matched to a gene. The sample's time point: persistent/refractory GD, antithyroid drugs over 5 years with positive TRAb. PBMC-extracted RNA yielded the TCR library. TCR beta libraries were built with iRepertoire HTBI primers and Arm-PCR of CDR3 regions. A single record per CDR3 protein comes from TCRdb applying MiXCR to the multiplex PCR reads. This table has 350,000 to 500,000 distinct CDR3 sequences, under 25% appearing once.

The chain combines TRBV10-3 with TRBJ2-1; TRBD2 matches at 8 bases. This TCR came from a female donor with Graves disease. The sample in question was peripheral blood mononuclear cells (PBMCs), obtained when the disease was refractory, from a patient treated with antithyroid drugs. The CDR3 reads CAISPAGVTYNEQFF. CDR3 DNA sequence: TGTGCCATCAGTCCAGCGGGAGTAACTTACAATGAGCAGTTCTTC.